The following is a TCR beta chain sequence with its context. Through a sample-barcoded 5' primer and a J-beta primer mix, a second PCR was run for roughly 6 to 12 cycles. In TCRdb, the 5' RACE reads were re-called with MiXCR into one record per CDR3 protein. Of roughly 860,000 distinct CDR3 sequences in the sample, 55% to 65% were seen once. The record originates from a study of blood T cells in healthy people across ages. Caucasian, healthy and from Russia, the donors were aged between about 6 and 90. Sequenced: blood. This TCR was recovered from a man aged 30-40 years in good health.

CDR3 loop: CASSSLKERGGNEQFF. CDR3 nucleotides: TGTGCCAGCAGTTCCCTAAAGGAGCGGGGGGGCAATGAGCAGTTCTTC. The rearrangement links TRBV6-6 to TRBJ2-1, with 10 bases lining up with TRBD2. The ends lost 4 bases at V and 6 bases at J; junction bases unmatched: 9. The CDR3 sequence is 16 residues long. Germline V lookup: CDR1 MNHNY, CDR2 SVGAGI (reference sequence).